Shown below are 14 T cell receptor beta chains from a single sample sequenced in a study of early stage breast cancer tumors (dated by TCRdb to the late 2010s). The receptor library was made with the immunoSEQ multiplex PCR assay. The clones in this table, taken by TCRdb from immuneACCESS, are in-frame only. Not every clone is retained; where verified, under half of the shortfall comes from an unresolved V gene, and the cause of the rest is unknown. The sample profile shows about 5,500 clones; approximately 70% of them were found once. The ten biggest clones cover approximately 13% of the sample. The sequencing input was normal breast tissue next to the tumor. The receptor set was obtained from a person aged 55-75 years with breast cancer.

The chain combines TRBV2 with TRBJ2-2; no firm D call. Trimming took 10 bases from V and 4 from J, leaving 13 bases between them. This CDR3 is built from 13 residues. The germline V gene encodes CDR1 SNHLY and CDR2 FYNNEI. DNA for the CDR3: TGTGCCATGAAGACTTCGGGCACCGGGGAGCTGTTTTTT. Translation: CAMKTSGTGELFF.

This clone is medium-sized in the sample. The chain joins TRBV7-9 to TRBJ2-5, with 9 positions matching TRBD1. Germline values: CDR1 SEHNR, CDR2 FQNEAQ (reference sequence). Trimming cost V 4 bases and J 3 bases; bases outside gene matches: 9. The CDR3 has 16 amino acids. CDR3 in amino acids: CASSSNRGPKKETQYF. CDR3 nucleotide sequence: TGTGCCAGCAGCTCTAACAGGGGGCCAAAAAAAGAGACCCAGTACTTC.

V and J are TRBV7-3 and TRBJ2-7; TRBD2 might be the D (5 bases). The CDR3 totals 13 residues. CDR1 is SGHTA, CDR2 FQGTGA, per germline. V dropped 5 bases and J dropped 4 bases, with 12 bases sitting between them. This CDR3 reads CASSRAGGYEQYF. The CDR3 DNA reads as TGTGCCAGCAGCCGGGCCGGCGGGTACGAGCAGTACTTC.

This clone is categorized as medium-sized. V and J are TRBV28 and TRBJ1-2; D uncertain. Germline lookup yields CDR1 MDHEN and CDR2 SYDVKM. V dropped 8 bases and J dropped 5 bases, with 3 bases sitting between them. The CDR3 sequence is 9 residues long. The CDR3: CASGYGYTF. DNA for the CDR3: TGTGCCAGCGGGTATGGCTACACCTTC.

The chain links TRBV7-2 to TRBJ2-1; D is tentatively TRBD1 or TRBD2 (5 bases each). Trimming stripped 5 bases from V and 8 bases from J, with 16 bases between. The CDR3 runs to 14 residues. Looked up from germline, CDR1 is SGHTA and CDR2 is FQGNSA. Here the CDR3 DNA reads TGTGCCAGCAGCCTCCTGGGAAGGGACGATGAGCAGTTCTTC. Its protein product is CASSLLGRDDEQFF.

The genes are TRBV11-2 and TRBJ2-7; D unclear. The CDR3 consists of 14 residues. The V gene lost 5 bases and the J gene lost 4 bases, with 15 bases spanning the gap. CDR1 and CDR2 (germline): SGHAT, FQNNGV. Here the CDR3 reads CASSPNTVSYEQYF. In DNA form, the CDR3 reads TGTGCCAGCAGCCCCAACACGGTTTCGTACGAGCAGTACTTC.

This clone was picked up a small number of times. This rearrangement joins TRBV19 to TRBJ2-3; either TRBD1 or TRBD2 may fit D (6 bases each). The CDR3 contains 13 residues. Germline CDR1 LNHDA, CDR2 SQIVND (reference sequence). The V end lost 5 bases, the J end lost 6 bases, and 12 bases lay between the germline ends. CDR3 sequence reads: CASSSGAADTQYF. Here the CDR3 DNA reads TGTGCCAGTAGTTCGGGGGCCGCGGATACGCAGTATTTT.

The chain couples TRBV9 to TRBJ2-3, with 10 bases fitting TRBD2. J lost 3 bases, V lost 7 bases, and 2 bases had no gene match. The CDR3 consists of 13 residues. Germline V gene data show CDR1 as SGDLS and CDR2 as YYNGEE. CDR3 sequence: CASGTSETDTQYF. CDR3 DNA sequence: TGTGCCAGCGGGACTAGCGAGACAGATACGCAGTATTTT.

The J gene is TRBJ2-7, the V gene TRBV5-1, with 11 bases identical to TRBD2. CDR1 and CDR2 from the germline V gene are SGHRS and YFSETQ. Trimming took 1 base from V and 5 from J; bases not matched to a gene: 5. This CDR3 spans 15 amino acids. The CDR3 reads CASSLTSGSGDEQYF. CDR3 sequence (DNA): TGCGCCAGCAGCTTGACTAGCGGGAGCGGGGACGAGCAGTACTTC.

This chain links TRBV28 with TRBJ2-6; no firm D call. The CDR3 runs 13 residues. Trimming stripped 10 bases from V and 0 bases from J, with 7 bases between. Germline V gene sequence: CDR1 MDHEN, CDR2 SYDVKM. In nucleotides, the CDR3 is TGTGCCACCTGGAGCTCTGGGGCCAACGTCCTGACTTTC. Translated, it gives CATWSSGANVLTF.

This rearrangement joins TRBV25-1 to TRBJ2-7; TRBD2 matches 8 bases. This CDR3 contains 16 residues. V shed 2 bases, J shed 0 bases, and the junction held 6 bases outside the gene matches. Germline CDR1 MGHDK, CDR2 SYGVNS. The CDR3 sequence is CASSEPGGGSSYEQYF. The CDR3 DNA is TGTGCCAGCAGTGAACCCGGCGGGGGGAGCTCCTACGAGCAGTACTTC.

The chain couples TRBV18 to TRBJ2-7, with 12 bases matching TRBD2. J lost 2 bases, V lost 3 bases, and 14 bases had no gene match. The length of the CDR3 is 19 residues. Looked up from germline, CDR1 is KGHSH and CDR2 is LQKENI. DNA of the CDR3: TGTGCCAGCTCACCGGTAAGGCTAGCGGGAGGGCCAGGGACCTACGAGCAGTACTTC. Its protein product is CASSPVRLAGGPGTYEQYF.

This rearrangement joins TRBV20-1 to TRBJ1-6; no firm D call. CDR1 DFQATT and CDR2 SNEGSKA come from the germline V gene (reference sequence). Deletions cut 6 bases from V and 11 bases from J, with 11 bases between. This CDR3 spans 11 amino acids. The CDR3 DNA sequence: TGCAGTGCCTTGCGGGATCCACCCCTCCACTTT. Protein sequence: CSALRDPPLHF.

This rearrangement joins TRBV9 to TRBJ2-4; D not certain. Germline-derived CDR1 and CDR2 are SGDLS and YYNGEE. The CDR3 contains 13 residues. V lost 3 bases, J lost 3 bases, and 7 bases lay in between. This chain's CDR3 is CASSASDKNIQYF. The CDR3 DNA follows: TGTGCCAGCAGCGCCTCGGACAAAAACATTCAGTACTTC.